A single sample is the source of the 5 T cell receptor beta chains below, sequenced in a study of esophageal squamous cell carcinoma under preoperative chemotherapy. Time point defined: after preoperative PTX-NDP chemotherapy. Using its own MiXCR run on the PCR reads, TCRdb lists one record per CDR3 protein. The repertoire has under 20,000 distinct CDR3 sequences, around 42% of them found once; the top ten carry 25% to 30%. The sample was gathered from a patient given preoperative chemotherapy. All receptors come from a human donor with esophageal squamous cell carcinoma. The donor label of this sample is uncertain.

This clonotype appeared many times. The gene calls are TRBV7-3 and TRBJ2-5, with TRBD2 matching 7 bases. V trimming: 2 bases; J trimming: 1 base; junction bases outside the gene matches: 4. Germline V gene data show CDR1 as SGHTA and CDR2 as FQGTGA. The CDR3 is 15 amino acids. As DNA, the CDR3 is TGTGCCAGCAGCTTATTGGGGGGGTCCCAAGAGACCCAGTACTTC. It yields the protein CASSLLGGSQETQYF.

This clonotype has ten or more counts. This CDR3 reads CASRPTSGRSYEQYF. The CDR3 bases are TGTGCCAGCAGGCCAACTAGCGGGAGGTCCTACGAGCAGTACTTC. V and J are TRBV6-1 and TRBJ2-7; 12 positions match TRBD2. CDR1 MNHNS and CDR2 SASEGT come from the germline V gene. J gave up 1 base and V 6 bases, and 4 bases lay outside the gene matches. CDR3 length: 15 residues.

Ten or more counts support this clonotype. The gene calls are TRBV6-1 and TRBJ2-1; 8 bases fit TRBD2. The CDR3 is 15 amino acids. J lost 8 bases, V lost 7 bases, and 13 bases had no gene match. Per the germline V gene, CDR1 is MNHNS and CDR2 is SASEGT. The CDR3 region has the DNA TGTGCCAGCACCCATGAAGCGGGAGTCGCCTATGAGCAGTTCTTC. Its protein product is CASTHEAGVAYEQFF.

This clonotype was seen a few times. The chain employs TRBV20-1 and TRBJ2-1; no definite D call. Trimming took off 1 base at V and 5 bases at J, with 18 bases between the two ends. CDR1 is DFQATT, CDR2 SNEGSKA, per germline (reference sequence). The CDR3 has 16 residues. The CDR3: CSARVGTASRHNEQFF. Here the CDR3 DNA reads TGCAGTGCTAGAGTGGGAACGGCTAGTCGACACAATGAGCAGTTCTTC.

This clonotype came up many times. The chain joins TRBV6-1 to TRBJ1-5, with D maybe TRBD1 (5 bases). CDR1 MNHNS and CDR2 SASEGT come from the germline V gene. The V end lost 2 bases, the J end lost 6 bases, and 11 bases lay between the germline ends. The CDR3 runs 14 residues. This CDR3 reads CASSEPGGGQPQHF. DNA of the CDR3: TGTGCCAGCAGTGAACCGGGCGGGGGTCAGCCCCAGCATTTT.